This T cell receptor beta chain emerged from a study of control samples from healthy donors and cancer patients. V was shortened by 2 bases and J by 1 base, with 17 bases between the two germline ends. Germline V gene sequence: CDR1 GTSNPN, CDR2 SVGIG (reference sequence). The CDR3 loop spans 16 amino acids. Sequencing was performed with immunoSEQ multiplex PCR; in TCRdb, only in-frame clones are kept and a portion is missing. The sample has 390,000 or so clones; about nine tenths are singletons. Sequenced material: PBMCs. The rearrangement joins TRBV30 to TRBJ1-1; D is perhaps TRBD1 (6 bases). The receptor was derived from a man aged 35-49 years with head and neck cancer. The DNA of the CDR3 is TGTGCCTGGAGTAAAAGACAGGCGGGATGGAACACTGAAGCTTTCTTT. Protein product: CAWSKRQAGWNTEAFF.